Following are 24 T cell receptor beta chains from one sample sequenced in a study of blood T cells in healthy people across ages. Primed by a sample-barcoded 5' primer and a J-beta primer mix, a second PCR proceeded for 7 to 11 cycles. TCRdb used MiXCR to reprocess the 5' RACE reads, holding one entry per CDR3 protein. The sample has 800,000 to 1,300,000 distinct CDR3 sequences, 25% seen once. The same sample was also studied in work on T cells of mothers and their children.

The sequencing input was blood. The receptors come from a girl aged 2 to 10 in good health.

The table lists this clonotype with a few counts. The chain uses TRBV4-2 and TRBJ1-4; perhaps TRBD1 as D (5 bases). Germline V gives CDR1 LGHNA, CDR2 YNFKEQ. The germline V and J ends were trimmed by 0 bases and 4 bases, with 12 bases remaining between them. There are 16 residues in the CDR3. The CDR3 here is CASSQDGGLVNEKLFF. The CDR3 DNA sequence: TGTGCCAGCAGCCAAGATGGGGGACTTGTTAATGAAAAACTGTTTTTT.

V and J are TRBV29-1 and TRBJ1-3; D remains unclear. V dropped 6 bases and J dropped 0 bases, with 15 bases sitting between them. CDR1 is SQVTM and CDR2 is ANQGSEA in the germline V gene. The length of the CDR3 is 15 residues. CDR3 coding DNA: TGCAGCGTGTTGGAACGGGGTAGCTCTGGAAACACCATATATTTT. Its protein is CSVLERGSSGNTIYF.

There are a few counts of this clonotype. The rearrangement joins TRBV11-2 to TRBJ2-5; a weak D match, TRBD2 (6 bases). The J call may be faulty, since TRBJ2-7 better matches the DNA end. CDR3 size: 15 residues. CDR1 and CDR2 from the germline V gene are SGHAT and FQNNGV. CDR3 residues: CASSSWAGSTYEQYF. CDR3 bases: TGTGCCAGCAGCTCATGGGCGGGATCGACCTACGAGCAGTACTTC.

The rearrangement uses TRBV10-1 and TRBJ2-3; D is undetermined. Germline assignment: CDR1 WNHNN and CDR2 SYGVQD (reference sequence). V was pared by 3 bases and J by 2 bases, with 6 bases between. The CDR3 covers 13 residues. The DNA of the CDR3 is TGCGCCAGCAGTGAACAGTCCACAGATACGCAGTATTTT. Translated: CASSEQSTDTQYF.

This chain uses TRBV12-3 or TRBV12-4 with TRBJ1-3; perhaps TRBD1 as D (5 bases). The CDR3 consists of 16 residues. Trimming cost V 3 bases and J 2 bases, with 14 bases left between them. The CDR3 spells CASSLGVFGAGNTIYF. CDR3 bases: TGTGCCAGCAGTTTGGGGGTGTTCGGGGCTGGAAACACCATATATTTT.

The rearrangement uses TRBV6-1 and TRBJ2-3; 8 bases are shared with TRBD2. Trimming cost V 6 bases and J 2 bases; bases outside gene matches: 7. Germline CDR1 and CDR2: MNHNS and SASEGT. This CDR3 contains 15 residues. The CDR3 nucleotides are TGTGCCAGCAGACTCGGGGGGGCCAACACAGATACGCAGTATTTT. Protein product: CASRLGGANTDTQYF.

This clonotype came up a few times. The CDR3 loop reads CASSSIDRANRGGELFF. Written as DNA, the CDR3 is TGTGCCAGCAGTTCCATAGACAGGGCGAACCGGGGCGGGGAGCTGTTTTTT. The chain is built from TRBV6-5 and TRBJ2-2; 7 nucleotides align to TRBD1. This CDR3 is 17 amino acids long. J lost 7 bases, V lost 4 bases, and 15 bases had no gene match. Per the germline V gene, CDR1 is MNHEY and CDR2 is SVGAGI.

The chain links TRBV21-1 to TRBJ2-5. TRBV21-1 has pseudogene status. The CDR3 extends over 15 amino acids. The CDR3 nucleotides are TGTGCCAGCAGCAAAAGTAAGACGGACCAAGAGACCCAGTACTTC. Amino acid sequence: CASSKSKTDQETQYF.

V usage is TRBV20-1 and J usage is TRBJ2-5; 9 nucleotides match TRBD2. Near its end, the DNA agrees better with TRBJ2-7, so the J call may be wrong. The V gene's germline CDR1 is DFQATT and CDR2 SNEGSKA (reference sequence). This CDR3 comprises 15 residues. CDR3 sequence reads: CSARDLAGGSYEQYF. CDR3 bases: TGCAGTGCTAGAGATTTGGCGGGAGGGAGCTACGAGCAGTACTTC.

This clonotype has more than one count but fewer than ten. The chain recombines TRBV9 with TRBJ1-5; the D gene is possibly TRBD1 (6 bases). The CDR3 sequence is 15 residues long. CDR1 and CDR2 (germline): SGDLS, YYNGEE. The ends were cut back, 3 bases at V and 7 bases at J, with 17 bases in the middle. The CDR3 is CASSEWDTRGQPQHF. CDR3 coding DNA: TGTGCCAGCAGCGAATGGGACACCCGGGGACAGCCCCAGCATTTT.

The table lists this clonotype with a few counts. The J gene is TRBJ2-5, the V gene TRBV5-1, with no clear D. Germline V gives CDR1 SGHRS, CDR2 YFSETQ. CDR3 length: 16 residues. V was shortened by 4 bases and J by 3 bases, with 19 bases between the two germline ends. The CDR3 sequence is CASSLTLFLPKETQYF. The CDR3 nucleotides are TGCGCCAGCAGCCTAACCCTCTTTCTACCCAAAGAGACCCAGTACTTC.

This clonotype has only a few counts. At one end, the junction sequence differs from germline, possibly due to a read error. As DNA, the CDR3 is TGTGCCAGCAGTCTAGAGGGTAATGAGCGGTTCTTC. As protein: CASSLEGNERFF. The V call is TRBV7-2, the J call TRBJ2-1, with D possibly being TRBD2 (5 bases). This CDR3 region has 12 residues. Germline V lookup: CDR1 SGHTA, CDR2 FQGNSA.

The gene calls are TRBV25-1 and TRBJ1-1; 7 nucleotides match TRBD1. V was pared by 2 bases and J by 1 base, with 4 bases of the junction left unmatched. The CDR3 totals 15 residues. From germline, CDR1 is MGHDK and CDR2 SYGVNS. The CDR3 loop is CASSEPTGRNTEAFF. CDR3 sequence (DNA): TGTGCCAGCAGTGAACCGACAGGGAGGAACACTGAAGCTTTCTTT.

At least ten counts were recorded for this clonotype. V gene TRBV14 combines with J gene TRBJ2-7; D is unresolved. CDR3 length equals 12 residues. V was pared by 5 bases and J by 6 bases, with 11 bases between. CDR1 and CDR2 from the germline V gene are SGHDN and FVKESK. The CDR3 sequence is CASSFSPVEQYF. DNA for the CDR3: TGTGCCAGCAGCTTTTCCCCTGTCGAGCAGTACTTC.

The chain recombines TRBV2 with TRBJ2-2; 14 bases fit TRBD2. V lost 6 bases to trimming and J lost 0 bases; unmatched junction nucleotides: 9. There are 19 residues in the CDR3. The V gene's germline CDR1 is SNHLY and CDR2 FYNNEI. The CDR3 loop reads CASRGGLAGGIANTGELFF. CDR3 bases: TGTGCCAGCAGAGGAGGACTAGCGGGGGGCATCGCGAACACCGGGGAGCTGTTTTTT.

This chain links TRBV4-3 with TRBJ1-2, with D perhaps matching TRBD1 (5 bases). Trimming left V 4 bases short and J 5 bases short, with 14 bases between. Per germline, CDR1 LGHNA and CDR2 YSLEER. The CDR3 contains 14 residues. CDR3 sequence reads: CASSPGEGKYGYTF. CDR3 DNA sequence: TGCGCCAGCAGCCCCGGTGAGGGGAAGTATGGCTACACCTTC.

The chain joins TRBV9 to TRBJ1-1; 7 bases map to TRBD1. The V segment lost 4 bases and the J segment 3 bases; nucleotides outside the gene matches: 9. The CDR3 is 15 amino acids. Germline CDR1 and CDR2: SGDLS and YYNGEE. CDR3 sequence (DNA): TGTGCCAGCAGCCCCTTCGACAGGGACGACACTGAAGCTTTCTTT. This gives the protein CASSPFDRDDTEAFF.

There are a few counts of this clonotype. The gene calls are TRBV2 and TRBJ1-1; possibly TRBD1 for D (5 bases). The CDR3 spans 14 residues. The germline V gene encodes CDR1 SNHLY and CDR2 FYNNEI. V lost 7 bases, J lost 2 bases, and 14 bases lay in between. The CDR3 DNA reads TGTGCCAGCAAAGGCAGGGCGGAAAACACTGAAGCTTTCTTT. Translated: CASKGRAENTEAFF.

The J gene is TRBJ2-2, the V gene TRBV5-1; D ambiguous. The CDR3 loop spans 14 amino acids. Deletions cut 5 bases from V and 0 bases from J, with 8 bases between. Germline V gene lookup returns CDR1 SGHRS and CDR2 YFSETQ. The DNA for the CDR3 is TGCGCCAGCAGTGGGTTATCGAACACCGGGGAGCTGTTTTTT. The encoded protein is CASSGLSNTGELFF.

The V gene is TRBV20-1, the J gene TRBJ2-5; the D gene could be TRBD1 or TRBD2 (5 bases each). CDR3 length: 14 residues. Trimming took 3 bases from V and 5 from J, leaving 16 bases between them. The germline V gene has CDR1 DFQATT and CDR2 SNEGSKA (reference sequence). CDR3 sequence reads: CSARGRLAGETQYF. The CDR3 nucleotides read TGCAGTGCTAGGGGGCGGCTAGCTGGGGAGACCCAGTACTTC.

The CDR3 is CASSPLAGSEETQYF. CDR3 in DNA: TGTGCCAGCAGTCCCCTAGCGGGGAGCGAAGAGACCCAGTACTTC. This sequence joins TRBV12-3 or TRBV12-4 and TRBJ2-5, with 9 bases lining up with TRBD2. This CDR3 comprises 15 residues. The trim removed 5 bases at V and 3 bases at J, leaving 7 bases unmatched.

The chain couples TRBV29-1 to TRBJ2-1; maybe TRBD1 (5 bases). The germline V and J ends were trimmed by 2 bases and 0 bases, with 8 bases remaining between them. The germline V gene has CDR1 SQVTM and CDR2 ANQGSEA. This CDR3 comprises 14 residues. The CDR3 is CSVELTASYNEQFF. As DNA, the CDR3 is TGCAGCGTTGAACTGACAGCCTCCTACAATGAGCAGTTCTTC.

This clonotype was seen only a few times. This chain connects TRBV3-1 to TRBJ2-5, with D possibly being TRBD2 (6 bases). Germline V CDR1 and CDR2: LGHDT, YNNKEL (reference sequence). CDR3 length: 13 residues. The ends were cut back, 2 bases at V and 5 bases at J, with 9 bases in the middle. The CDR3 sequence is CASSQPLAETQYF. CDR3 DNA: TGTGCCAGCAGCCAACCACTAGCCGAGACCCAGTACTTC.

This sequence joins TRBV9 and TRBJ2-7; unclear D gene. The J call may be incorrect, as the DNA end agrees better with TRBJ2-1. This CDR3 comprises 16 residues. Germline V gene sequence: CDR1 SGDLS, CDR2 YYNGEE. CDR3 sequence reads: CASSLDVGFLDNEQFF. As DNA, the CDR3 is TGTGCCAGCAGCCTCGACGTAGGATTCTTAGACAATGAGCAGTTCTTC.